The 15 T cell receptor beta chains below were found in one sample sequenced in a study of T cell responses to AZD1222 COVID-19 vaccine. TCRdb's copy holds only in-frame clones and misses some; the assay was immunoSEQ multiplex PCR. The sample shows around 150,000 clones, roughly 89% of them seen only once. The sample consisted of peripheral blood, taken 28 days after the second dose of the MenACWY control vaccine. The receptors shown here come from an adult who received the MenACWY meningococcal vaccine as a control.

This sequence joins TRBV11-2 and TRBJ1-1, with D perhaps matching TRBD1 (5 bases). The CDR3 runs 17 residues. CDR1 is SGHAT, CDR2 FQNNGV, per germline. With 1 base removed from V and 1 base from J, the gap between germline ends came to 16 bases. This CDR3 is CASSLGGGFPQNTEAFF. The CDR3 nucleotides are TGTGCCAGCAGCTTAGGGGGGGGGTTCCCCCAGAACACTGAAGCTTTCTTT.

This clone was seen more than once but under ten times. The chain employs TRBV2 and TRBJ2-5; D not resolved. This CDR3 is built from 15 residues. Germline loops: CDR1 SNHLY, CDR2 FYNNEI. Trimming took 9 bases from V and 5 from J, leaving 22 bases between them. In DNA form, the CDR3 reads TGTGCCAGTTTCCAGGCCGAATCGGTTGAGGAGACCCAGTACTTC. This gives the protein CASFQAESVEETQYF.

V gene TRBV7-9 combines with J gene TRBJ1-1; 9 bases line up with TRBD1. The CDR3 spans 16 residues. Trimming cost V 2 bases and J 5 bases; bases outside gene matches: 9. The V gene's germline CDR1 is SEHNR and CDR2 FQNEAQ (reference sequence). The CDR3: CASSLQAGTGRTEAFF. As DNA, the CDR3 is TGTGCCAGCAGCTTACAAGCCGGGACAGGGAGAACTGAAGCTTTCTTT.

This clone has a handful of counts. The chain links TRBV27 to TRBJ2-7; tentative D call: TRBD2 (5 bases). CDR1 and CDR2 (germline): MNHEY, SMNVEV (reference sequence). Trimming cost V 4 bases and J 0 bases, with 13 bases left between them. CDR3 length equals 15 residues. CDR3 in DNA: TGTGCCAGCAGTTCGCCGACACGGGGCTCCTACGAGCAGTACTTC. This gives the protein CASSSPTRGSYEQYF.

The V gene is TRBV28, the J gene TRBJ1-2, with TRBD1 matching 9 bases. Unmatched junction bases numbered 7, after V lost 6 bases and J lost 5 bases. This CDR3 spans 14 amino acids. CDR1 is MDHEN, CDR2 SYDVKM, per germline. The CDR3 is CASSRPTGGYGYTF. Here the CDR3 DNA reads TGTGCCAGCAGCCGCCCGACAGGGGGGTATGGCTACACCTTC.

The rearrangement uses TRBV27 and TRBJ2-1, with D possibly being TRBD2 (5 bases). This CDR3 contains 14 residues. Per the germline V gene, CDR1 is MNHEY and CDR2 is SMNVEV (reference sequence). Deletions cut 5 bases from V and 6 bases from J, with 14 bases between. CDR3 coding DNA: TGTGCCAGCAGTCCACGCGTCGGGGTCAATGAGCAGTTCTTC. Protein sequence: CASSPRVGVNEQFF.

The V call is TRBV24-1, the J call TRBJ2-1; the match to TRBD1 covers 11 bases. With 6 bases clipped from V and 8 bases from J, the junction kept 8 bases outside the gene matches. The CDR3 is 15 residues long. Germline loops: CDR1 KGHDR, CDR2 SFDVKD. The CDR3 sequence: CATSPDRGLFDEQFF. CDR3 coding DNA: TGTGCCACCAGTCCGGACAGGGGGCTTTTCGATGAGCAGTTCTTC.

The rearrangement uses TRBV5-1 and TRBJ1-1; D is possibly TRBD1 (6 bases). Germline CDR1 reads SGHRS; CDR2 reads YFSETQ. This CDR3 has 17 residues. Trimming pared 2 bases from V and 3 bases from J, leaving 20 bases between. The CDR3 nucleotides read TGCGCCAGCAGCTTCTTCGGGACCGGGGCAGGGGACACTGAAGCTTTCTTT. Its translation is CASSFFGTGAGDTEAFF. The variable domain in full, with the rest retrieved from reference TRBV5-1 and TRBJ1-1, is KAGVTQTPRYLIKTRGQQVTLSCSPISGHRSVSWYQQTPGQGLQFLFEYFSETQRNKGNFPGRFSGRQFSNSRSEMNVSTLELGDSALYLCASSFFGTGAGDTEAFFGQGTRLTVV.

The chain has TRBV11-2 and TRBJ2-1, with D possibly matching TRBD1 (5 bases). The germline V and J ends were trimmed by 5 bases and 9 bases, with 20 bases remaining between them. This CDR3 has 15 amino acids. Germline assignment: CDR1 SGHAT and CDR2 FQNNGV. DNA of the CDR3: TGTGCCAGCAGCCCCTGGCAGGGCCATATAGGTGAGCAGTTCTTC. Translating it yields CASSPWQGHIGEQFF.

DNA for the CDR3: TGTGCCAGCAGACCCGCAGGGGTCAATAATTCACCCCTCCACTTT. Protein sequence: CASRPAGVNNSPLHF. The chain combines TRBV28 with TRBJ1-6; maybe TRBD1 (6 bases). The CDR3 covers 15 residues. CDR1 and CDR2 (germline): MDHEN, SYDVKM. Between the trimmed V and J ends, which lost 6 bases and 5 bases, there was a span of 14 bases.

The rearrangement uses TRBV5-1 and TRBJ2-7, with no clear D. The CDR3 spans 13 residues. The germline V and J ends were trimmed by 0 bases and 11 bases, with 15 bases remaining between them. The germline V gene encodes CDR1 SGHRS and CDR2 YFSETQ. CDR3 in amino acids: CASSLEFSDLKYF. Here the CDR3 DNA reads TGCGCCAGCAGCTTGGAATTCTCGGATCTTAAGTACTTC.

The chain uses TRBV13 and TRBJ2-3; possibly TRBD2 for D (6 bases). Germline V gene data show CDR1 as PRHDT and CDR2 as FYEKMQ (reference sequence). The CDR3 is 15 amino acids. Trimming took 5 bases from V and 0 from J, leaving 12 bases between them. The CDR3 coding sequence is TGTGCCAGCAGCCTTCCCGGGACTAGCACAGATACGCAGTATTTT. It encodes CASSLPGTSTDTQYF.

This clone was seen just once. This chain links TRBV5-5 with TRBJ1-2, with 8 nucleotides matching TRBD1. CDR3 length: 14 amino acids. Germline V CDR1 and CDR2: SGHKS, YYEKEE (reference sequence). The ends lost 4 bases at V and 4 bases at J; junction bases unmatched: 6. CDR3 nucleotide sequence: TGTGCCAGCAGCGGGGACAGGTTCTCCTATGGCTACACCTTC. Translation: CASSGDRFSYGYTF.

The chain links TRBV6-2 or TRBV6-3 to TRBJ2-7; tentatively, D is TRBD2 (6 bases). The germline V and J ends were trimmed by 1 base and 5 bases, with 9 bases remaining between them. Germline assignment: CDR1 MNHEY and CDR2 SVGEGT. The CDR3 length is 13 residues. The CDR3 DNA is TGTGCCAGCAGTTACTGGCCGGGAGACGAGCAGTACTTC. Protein product: CASSYWPGDEQYF.

J is TRBJ1-4 and V is TRBV5-4, with TRBD1 as a possible D gene (5 bases). The ends were cut back, 6 bases at V and 3 bases at J, with 12 bases in the middle. CDR1 is SGHNT, CDR2 YYREEE, per germline (reference sequence). This CDR3 comprises 14 residues. DNA of the CDR3: TGTGCCAGCACCATTGGGGGGGCTAATGAAAAACTGTTTTTT. This codes for CASTIGGANEKLFF.